This T cell receptor (beta chain) was found in a study of blood T cell repertoires in COVID-19. Turning to the study itself: Spain, Italy and the United States supplied samples that represented acute and convalescent COVID-19. The analysed material was cDNA or gDNA that came from T cells, B-cell-depleted T cells, or PBMCs.

Per the study methods: Amplification from reference gene primers served as the basis for estimated nucleated cell counts. Method: immunoSEQ multiplex PCR; TCRdb's copy keeps in-frame clones and lacks some. The DNA was the basis for D and trimming; V, J and clone size are from that table. The repertoire holds tens of thousands of clones, with under 90% as singletons. The germline V gene has CDR1 SGHTA and CDR2 FQGNSA. The CDR3 covers 11 residues. Only one count was recorded for this clone. At one end, the junction sequence differs from germline, possibly due to a read error. This clonotype was obtained from a woman in her fifties or sixties with acute or convalescent COVID-19. Sequencing input: peripheral blood. This chain links TRBV7-2 with TRBJ2-5; D perhaps matches TRBD2 (5 bases). This chain's CDR3 is CASSSEGGCHF. The CDR3 DNA is TGTGCCAGCAGCTCCGAGGGTGGGTGCCACTTC.